The 11 T cell receptor beta chains in this list originate from one sample, sequenced in a study of control samples from healthy donors and cancer patients. Here immunoSEQ multiplex PCR was the method, and the copy in TCRdb shows in-frame clones only, minus some. The sample lists about 190,000 clones, 91% occurring once. Sequencing used blood. The origin of the receptors is a man in his thirties or forties in good health.

The chain carries TRBV6-5 and TRBJ1-2; TRBD1 might be the D (5 bases). Germline-derived CDR1 and CDR2 are MNHEY and SVGAGI. The CDR3 covers 12 residues. The germline V and J ends were trimmed by 5 bases and 4 bases, with 8 bases remaining between them. The CDR3 reads CASSPGGYGYTF. The CDR3 DNA sequence: TGTGCCAGCAGTCCTGGGGGCTATGGCTACACCTTC.

The CDR3 coding sequence is TGTGCCAGCAGCCCGCCCGCTCTCTCTGGCTACACCTTC. Amino acid sequence: CASSPPALSGYTF. The chain carries TRBV4-2 and TRBJ1-2; D is uncertain. V lost 4 bases and J lost 7, with 13 bases in between. Per germline, CDR1 LGHNA and CDR2 YNFKEQ. The CDR3 loop spans 13 amino acids.

The V and J genes are TRBV2 and TRBJ2-2; D tentatively fits TRBD1 or TRBD2 (6 bases each). This CDR3 is 14 amino acids long. CDR1 is SNHLY and CDR2 is FYNNEI in the germline V gene. Trimming cost V 9 bases and J 4 bases, with 15 bases left between them. Here the CDR3 DNA reads TGTGCCAGTCGAGGGGGGACACGCACCGGGGAGCTGTTTTTT. This translates into CASRGGTRTGELFF.

The rearrangement uses TRBV27 and TRBJ1-2; a possible D gene is TRBD1 (6 bases). CDR1 is MNHEY and CDR2 is SMNVEV in the germline V gene (reference sequence). Deletions cut 4 bases from V and 2 bases from J, with 14 bases between. The CDR3 has 15 residues. This chain's CDR3 is CASSSTGASNYGYTF. DNA of the CDR3: TGTGCCAGCAGTTCAACGGGGGCTTCCAACTATGGCTACACCTTC.

The V gene is TRBV24-1, the J gene TRBJ2-1; possibly TRBD1 for D (5 bases). The CDR3 is 15 residues long. V was pared by 4 bases and J by 10 bases, with 19 bases between. CDR1 and CDR2 from the germline V gene are KGHDR and SFDVKD. As DNA, the CDR3 is TGTGCCACCAGTGACCCGACCTCAGGGAATGGAGAGCAGTTCTTC. It codes for CATSDPTSGNGEQFF.

The chain combines TRBV4-1 with TRBJ1-1, with D tentatively TRBD1 (6 bases). V lost 1 base, J lost 5 bases, and 14 bases lay in between. The CDR3 runs 15 residues. Germline V gene sequence: CDR1 MGHRA, CDR2 YSYEKL. CDR3 protein: CASSQGQVGETEAFF. The CDR3, as DNA: TGCGCCAGCAGCCAAGGACAGGTTGGGGAAACTGAAGCTTTCTTT.

The chain uses TRBV5-6 and TRBJ2-5; D might be TRBD1 (6 bases). Germline V gene data show CDR1 as SGHDT and CDR2 as YYEEEE. V dropped 4 bases and J dropped 4 bases, with 14 bases sitting between them. This CDR3 region has 14 residues. CDR3 DNA sequence: TGTGCCAGCAGCCTGTGGGGGCAAATAGAGACCCAGTACTTC. This gives the protein CASSLWGQIETQYF.

The chain has TRBV7-2 and TRBJ2-3; D may match TRBD1 or TRBD2 (5 bases each). Germline assignment: CDR1 SGHTA and CDR2 FQGNSA. V gave up 0 bases and J gave up 5 bases, with 15 bases separating them. The length of the CDR3 is 16 residues. CDR3 amino acids: CASSLAGWGRGDTQYF. The CDR3 region has the DNA TGTGCCAGCAGCTTAGCGGGCTGGGGCCGGGGAGATACGCAGTATTTT.

The V and J genes are TRBV19 and TRBJ2-2; 7 nucleotides line up with TRBD1. The V gene end was trimmed by 7 bases and the J gene end by 4 bases; junction bases not matched to a gene: 9. In germline, CDR1 is LNHDA, CDR2 SQIVND (reference sequence). The CDR3 has 15 residues. The CDR3 DNA reads as TGTGCCAGTATGGAGACCGGGACAGTCACCGGGGAGCTGTTTTTT. Amino acid sequence: CASMETGTVTGELFF. Filled out from reference TRBV19 and TRBJ2-2, the complete variable domain reads DGGITQSPKYLFRKEGQNVTLSCEQNLNHDAMYWYRQDPGQGLRLIYYSQIVNDFQKGDIAEGYSVSREKKESFPLTVTSAQKNPTAFYLCASMETGTVTGELFFGEGSRLTVL.

This chain joins TRBV29-1 and TRBJ1-1; TRBD1 is a possible D gene (5 bases). In germline, CDR1 is SQVTM, CDR2 ANQGSEA. V was pared by 6 bases and J by 3 bases, with 14 bases between. This CDR3 contains 13 residues. The CDR3 here is CSVSGRRYTEAFF. CDR3 DNA sequence: TGCAGCGTGTCGGGGCGTAGATACACTGAAGCTTTCTTT.

The chain employs TRBV3-1 (or the pseudogene TRBV3-2) and TRBJ2-7; maybe TRBD2 (6 bases). Per germline, CDR1 LGHDT and CDR2 YNNKEL (reference sequence). CDR3 length: 15 amino acids. V lost 4 bases, J lost 2 bases, and 15 bases lay in between. CDR3 protein: CASSLPGAGTYEQYF. The CDR3 DNA reads TGTGCCAGCAGCCTCCCCGGGGCGGGGACCTACGAGCAGTACTTC.